This T cell receptor (beta chain) was recovered during a study of healthy donors' naive CD4 and CD8 T cells. This clonotype has just one count. Naive CD4+ cells were sorted as CD4+CD8-CD45RO-CD45RA+; naive CD8+ as CD8+CD4-CD45RA+CD27bright. The V end lost 3 bases, the J end lost 4 bases, and 9 bases lay between the germline ends. From germline, CDR1 is DFQATT and CDR2 SNEGSKA (reference sequence). CDR3 size: 12 residues. Each TCR library used around 500 ng of total RNA and a linear amplification protocol. TCRdb reprocessed the reads with MiXCR, giving one entry per CDR3 protein. This table has roughly 200,000 distinct CDR3 sequences, 65% to 75% appearing once.

This chain links TRBV20-1 with TRBJ1-1; D unclear. Source material: naive CD4+ and CD8+ T cells sorted from blood, pooled from several donors. This TCR was sampled from a pool of human donors in good health; the sample pools cells from several healthy donors. CDR3 sequence: CSASRDATEAFF. The CDR3 nucleotides read TGCAGTGCTAGTAGGGATGCCACTGAAGCTTTCTTT.